This T cell receptor (beta chain) was identified in a study of cytomegalovirus exposure and HLA in healthy donors. Across the whole study: In a previous analysis, 117 million unique TCR beta sequences were found from 150 million to 200 million T cells.

Both 60 Vbeta primers and 13 Jbeta primers went into the PCR. Only in-frame clones appear in the TCRdb table, and some are missing; sequencing was by immunoSEQ multiplex PCR. Of some 100,000 clones in the sample, 70% to 80% were seen once. Study-wide points: While the bulk of TCR sequences proved rare, some public TCRs turned up in many donors. Reported results showed that the classifier diagnosed cytomegalovirus status with high specificity and sensitivity. V- and J-gene trimming of TCR beta was linked (in a later analysis) to a missense DCLRE1C variant.

Comment on this clone: Its matching antigen is unknown.

The sequenced material came from PBMCs. This receptor was taken from a female donor in good health and CMV-seropositive.

CDR3 residues: CASTNTRLVEFF. Here the CDR3 DNA reads TGTGCCAGCACCAACACCAGACTAGTGGAGTTCTTC. The chain carries TRBV7-2 and TRBJ2-1; TRBD2 might be the D (6 bases). The ends were cut back, 7 bases at V and 14 bases at J, with 18 bases in the middle. From germline, CDR1 is SGHTA and CDR2 FQGNSA. This CDR3 is built from 12 residues.